A selection of T cell receptor beta chains follows, all from one sample in a study of cytomegalovirus exposure and HLA in healthy donors. This table comes from immunoSEQ multiplex PCR, and its TCRdb copy is limited to in-frame clones, with some not included. Seen here are 110,000 to 150,000 clones, 80% observed once, and the top ten hold 4.5% to 6.5%. The material sequenced was PBMCs. The receptors shown here come from a male donor in good health and CMV-seronegative. Both conserved end residues are part of each CDR3. The D gene is left open where the match is weak. Not all rows give a size; the values are once, few, many and, for expanded clones, a class.

>NA|TRBJ1-5|NA|TRBV6-1
TGTGCCAGCGGAGGGGCCCCTCAGCCCCAGCATTTT
CASGGAPQPQHF
>NA|TRBJ1-1|NA|TRBV6-6
TGTGCCAGTGGGGCGTACGCTTTCTTT
CASGAYAFF
>NA|TRBJ1-2|NA|TRBV14
TGTGCCAGCAGCCAAGATCACTGGAGGGGTGCTACCTATGGCTACACCTTC
CASSQDHWRGATYGYTF
>NA|TRBJ1-6|TRBD1|TRBV5-1
TGCGCCAGCAGCCTCCTCGCCACAGGGGGCAGACGGTCACCCCTCCACTTT
CASSLLATGGRRSPLHF
>once|TRBJ1-6|NA|TRBV10-2
TGCGCCAGCAGTCCTGGGCTTAATTCACCCCTCCACTTT
CASSPGLNSPLHF
>NA|TRBJ1-1|TRBD1|TRBV6-5
TGTGCCAGCAGTTACTCGTCAGGGGGCGCGTATGAAGCTTTCTTT
CASSYSSGGAYEAFF
>NA|TRBJ2-7|TRBD2|TRBV5-6
TGTGCCAGCCGCAATTTCGGGGGGTCCTACGAGCAGTACTTC
CASRNFGGSYEQYF
>NA|TRBJ1-2|TRBD1|TRBV12-5
TGTGCTAGTGGTTTGTCGACGGGGACAGCTAACTATGGCTACACCTTC
CASGLSTGTANYGYTF
>NA|TRBJ1-5|TRBD1|TRBV6-5
TGTGCCAGCAGTTGGGACAGGGATCAGCCCCAGCATTTT
CASSWDRDQPQHF
>NA|TRBJ2-7|NA|TRBV6-6
TGTGCCAGCAGACCCGGCAGGGTTGGGACTTACGAGCAGTACTTC
CASRPGRVGTYEQYF
>NA|TRBJ1-5|NA|TRBV18
TGTGCCAGCTCACTTCAGGGTGTGGATCAGCCCCAGCATTTT
CASSLQGVDQPQHF
>NA|TRBJ2-5|NA|TRBV30
TGTGCCTGGAGTGGACGGGGTCTAGAGACCCAGTACTTC
CAWSGRGLETQYF
>NA|TRBJ1-2|TRBD1|TRBV30
TGTGCCTGGAGTGTTGGACAGGGTGGCTACACCTTC
CAWSVGQGGYTF
>NA|TRBJ1-6|TRBD1|TRBV5-4
TGTGCCAGCAGCTACGGACAGGATTCACCCCTCCACTTT
CASSYGQDSPLHF
>NA|TRBJ2-2|TRBD1|TRBV11-2
TGTGCCAGCAGGTTACCTAGGGGGCACGGCACCGGGGAGCTGTTTTTT
CASRLPRGHGTGELFF
>NA|TRBJ1-2|TRBD1|TRBV30
TGTGCCTGGAGGCGAGGACTCGGACAGGGAACTAACTATGGCTACACCTTC
CAWRRGLGQGTNYGYTF
>NA|TRBJ2-7|TRBD1|TRBV7-9
TGTGCCAGCAGCTTAGCTGTAGGACAGGGATCCGAGCAGTACTTC
CASSLAVGQGSEQYF
>NA|TRBJ1-2|NA|TRBV2
TGTGCCAGCAGTAGGGAGGAAGGCTACACCTTC
CASSREEGYTF
>NA|TRBJ2-7|NA|TRBV7-9
TGTGCCAGCAGCTCTCATGACAGGGCGGGAATAGTCGAGCAGTACTTC
CASSSHDRAGIVEQYF
>NA|TRBJ1-2|TRBD1|TRBV5-4
TGTGCCAGCAGCTTCCTTCAGGGGGACTTTAACTATGGCTACACCTTC
CASSFLQGDFNYGYTF
>few|TRBJ1-5|NA|TRBV19
TGTGCCAGTAGTATTTGGGACTTCGGAAATCAGCCCCAGCATTTT
CASSIWDFGNQPQHF
>NA|TRBJ2-7|TRBD2|TRBV7-6
TGTGCCAGCAGCCCCCGGACTAGTCCAGGGTACGAGCAGTACTTC
CASSPRTSPGYEQYF
>NA|TRBJ1-3|NA|TRBV5-5
TGTGCCAGCAGCTTTTTCCAAAACACCATATATTTT
CASSFFQNTIYF
>NA|TRBJ1-2|NA|TRBV4-3
TGCGCCAGCAGCCAAGATCGTGACAGTAGTCTCTATGGCTACACCTTC
CASSQDRDSSLYGYTF
>once|TRBJ2-1|TRBD1|TRBV6-5
TGTGCCAGCAGGGCTGAGGACAGGGGATATGAGCAGTTCTTC
CASRAEDRGYEQFF
>once|TRBJ1-1|NA|TRBV7-3
TGTGCCAGCAGCACCCGGGGCATGGGGGCGTCTGAAGCTTTCTTT
CASSTRGMGASEAFF
>once|TRBJ2-7|NA|TRBV29-1
TGCAGCGTCGCCCGCGGAGGGGGCTACTACGAGCAGTACTTC
CSVARGGGYYEQYF
>once|TRBJ2-3|TRBD2|TRBV10-1
TGCGCCAGCAGCCGGGACTATAGAACAGATACGCAGTATTTT
CASSRDYRTDTQYF